The 2 T cell receptor beta chains in this list originate from one sample, sequenced in a study of blood T cell repertoires in COVID-19. Here immunoSEQ multiplex PCR was the method, and the copy in TCRdb shows in-frame clones only, minus some. The sample lists about 46,000 clones, about 82% occurring once. Sequencing used peripheral blood. These receptors were obtained from a man at least 80 years old with active COVID-19.

This clone was seen only a few times. This chain links TRBV3-1 (or the pseudogene TRBV3-2) with TRBJ2-1, with TRBD2 matching over 13 bases. Looked up from germline, CDR1 is LGHDT and CDR2 is YNNKEL (reference sequence). V shed 5 bases, J shed 15 bases, and the junction held 13 bases outside the gene matches. The CDR3 covers 15 residues. CDR3 in amino acids: CASSNGLAGARVWFF. CDR3 sequence (DNA): TGTGCCAGCAGCAACGGACTAGCGGGAGCAAGGGTTTGGTTCTTC.

J is TRBJ1-1 and V is TRBV5-6; 7 positions match TRBD1. J gave up 4 bases and V 2 bases, and 2 bases lay outside the gene matches. This CDR3 has 13 amino acids. Germline CDR1 SGHDT, CDR2 YYEEEE. CDR3 nucleotides: TGTGCCAGCAGCTTCCCAGGGGGCACTGAAGCTTTCTTT. Translated, it gives CASSFPGGTEAFF.